This T cell receptor beta chain derives from a study of radiotherapy plus CTLA-4 blockade in lung cancer. Sequencing was performed with immunoSEQ multiplex PCR; in TCRdb, only in-frame clones are kept and a portion is missing. The repertoire has about 68,000 clones, around three quarters of them found once; the top ten carry more than 8.5%. This clone was seen once. Germline loops: CDR1 MNHEY, CDR2 SVGAGI. CDR3 size: 15 residues. Trimming removed 0 bases from V and 3 bases from J, with 10 bases in between. V is TRBV6-5 and J is TRBJ2-3, with TRBD1 as a possible D gene (6 bases). The sequence derives from a human donor with non-small cell lung cancer who had a complete response to radiotherapy plus ipilimumab. The source was peripheral blood, collected from a patient treated with radiotherapy plus ipilimumab. As DNA, the CDR3 is TGTGCCAGCAGTTACTCCGACAGGAGTACAGATACGCAGTATTTT. Protein sequence: CASSYSDRSTDTQYF.